Below are 29 T cell receptor beta chains sequenced from a single sample in a study of T cell changes during pregnancy in multiple sclerosis. Libraries were prepared by immunoSEQ multiplex PCR; TCRdb keeps only in-frame clonotypes and omits some of them. The repertoire consists of 30,000 or so clones, with around nine tenths occurring once and the leading ten covering 6.2%. The sequencing here drew on CD8+ T cells from peripheral blood mononuclear cells, taken before pregnancy. All receptors come from a female donor with multiple sclerosis, enrolled in a pregnancy study.

The chain couples TRBV28 to TRBJ2-7, with a weak D call TRBD2 (5 bases). Trimming stripped 1 base from V and 0 bases from J, with 7 bases between. The CDR3 runs 14 residues. Germline CDR1 MDHEN, CDR2 SYDVKM. CDR3 residues: CASSLYRGSYEQYF. The DNA for the CDR3 is TGTGCCAGCAGTTTATATCGGGGCTCCTACGAGCAGTACTTC.

The V call is TRBV10-3, the J call TRBJ2-1; the match to TRBD2 covers 12 bases. The junction had 10 bases not matched to a gene; V was cut back by 6 bases and J by 7 bases. This CDR3 has 16 residues. From germline, CDR1 is ENHRY and CDR2 SYGVKD. CDR3 nucleotides: TGTGCCATCAGCGAAAAAGAGACTAGCGGGAGAAATGAGCAGTTCTTC. This codes for CAISEKETSGRNEQFF.

The J gene is TRBJ2-3, the V gene TRBV27; 7 nucleotides match TRBD1. This CDR3 has 14 amino acids. Per the germline V gene, CDR1 is MNHEY and CDR2 is SMNVEV (reference sequence). V lost 2 bases, J lost 2 bases, and 1 base stayed unmatched. CDR3 residues: CASSLDRDTDTQYF. The DNA of the CDR3 is TGTGCCAGCAGTTTAGACAGGGACACAGATACGCAGTATTTT.

J is TRBJ2-7 and V is TRBV29-1; no definite D call. The CDR3 is 12 residues long. From germline, CDR1 is SQVTM and CDR2 ANQGSEA. V lost 7 bases to trimming and J lost 0 bases, with 10 bases between them. The CDR3: CSAIMSSYEQYF. As DNA, the CDR3 is TGCAGCGCAATTATGAGCTCCTACGAGCAGTACTTC.

The CDR3 is CASSNPENTEAFF. As DNA, the CDR3 is TGTGCCAGCAGCAATCCAGAGAACACTGAAGCTTTCTTT. The chain is built from TRBV7-9 and TRBJ1-1; D is undetermined. Germline V gene data show CDR1 as SEHNR and CDR2 as FQNEAQ (reference sequence). CDR3 length: 13 residues. The germline V and J ends were trimmed by 5 bases and 1 base, with 8 bases remaining between them.

This clone was counted once. V is TRBV6-5 and J is TRBJ2-5, with 7 bases fitting TRBD1. The CDR3 has 15 amino acids. Germline V CDR1 and CDR2: MNHEY, SVGAGI. With V trimmed by 0 bases and J by 4 bases, 5 bases remained unmatched. This chain's CDR3 is CASSYSRGPGETQYF. CDR3 nucleotide sequence: TGTGCCAGCAGTTACTCGAGGGGGCCGGGAGAGACCCAGTACTTC.

The chain recombines TRBV19 with TRBJ2-1, with 9 bases identical to TRBD2. This CDR3 has 17 amino acids. J lost 2 bases, V lost 5 bases, and 10 bases had no gene match. The germline gives CDR1 LNHDA, CDR2 SQIVND (reference sequence). CDR3 in DNA: TGTGCCAGTAGTCTTGGACGCGGGAGGGAAACCTACAATGAGCAGTTCTTC. Translated: CASSLGRGRETYNEQFF.

The chain is built from TRBV5-6 and TRBJ1-4, with D possibly matching TRBD1 (6 bases). Trimming removed 3 bases from V and 7 bases from J, with 13 bases in between. The CDR3 sequence is 14 residues long. Germline loops: CDR1 SGHDT, CDR2 YYEEEE. The CDR3 region has the DNA TGTGCCAGCAGCTCAGGACAGTTAGGTGAAAAACTGTTTTTT. It specifies CASSSGQLGEKLFF. Based on the CDR3 plus reference TRBV5-6 and TRBJ1-4, the full variable domain is DAGVTQSPTHLIKTRGQQVTLRCSPKSGHDTVSWYQQALGQGPQFIFQYYEEEERQRGNFPDRFSGHQFPNYSSELNVNALLLGDSALYLCASSSGQLGEKLFFGSGTQLSVL.

CDR3 region: CASSLSGGVNEQFF. The CDR3 coding sequence is TGTGCCAGCAGTTTATCGGGCGGGGTTAATGAGCAGTTCTTC. The chain has TRBV27 and TRBJ2-1; weak D call: TRBD2 (6 bases). V shed 0 bases and J shed 7 bases, with 10 bases lying between them. CDR3 length equals 14 residues. The germline CDR1 and CDR2 sequences are MNHEY and SMNVEV (reference sequence).

The gene calls are TRBV30 and TRBJ1-1, with 9 bases identical to TRBD1. Germline V lookup: CDR1 GTSNPN, CDR2 SVGIG (reference sequence). The ends lost 4 bases at V and 3 bases at J; junction bases unmatched: 6. The CDR3 contains 14 residues. For the CDR3, the DNA is TGTGCCTGGATGAACAGGGGGCTGGACACTGAAGCTTTCTTT. This translates into CAWMNRGLDTEAFF.

The rearrangement joins TRBV7-3 to TRBJ2-2, with unresolved D. This CDR3 has 13 amino acids. Germline CDR1 SGHTA, CDR2 FQGTGA. The V end was cut by 3 bases, the J end by 5 bases, with 7 bases between. DNA of the CDR3: TGTGCCAGCAGCTTGTACGGGACCGGGGAGCTGTTTTTT. Its translation: CASSLYGTGELFF.

The V gene is TRBV7-6, the J gene TRBJ1-5, with D uncertain. Germline V gene sequence: CDR1 SGHVS, CDR2 FNYEAQ. The CDR3 is 14 amino acids. V lost 5 bases and J lost 7, with 15 bases in between. This chain's CDR3 is CASSPFPGEQPQHF. The DNA of the CDR3 is TGTGCCAGCAGCCCCTTCCCCGGGGAACAGCCCCAGCATTTT.

This sequence joins TRBV13 and TRBJ2-7, with 8 positions matching TRBD1. CDR1 PRHDT and CDR2 FYEKMQ come from the germline V gene (reference sequence). With 0 bases clipped from V and 3 bases from J, the junction kept 7 bases outside the gene matches. This CDR3 has 16 amino acids. The CDR3 region has the DNA TGTGCCAGCAGCTTAGGGGCAGGGGGCCCCCTCTACGAGCAGTACTTC. It translates to CASSLGAGGPLYEQYF.

This sequence joins TRBV5-4 and TRBJ1-2, with 9 bases fitting TRBD1. The CDR3 runs to 14 residues. In germline, CDR1 is SGHNT, CDR2 YYREEE (reference sequence). The J segment lost 6 bases and the V segment lost 3 bases, leaving 6 bases of the junction unmatched. CDR3 sequence: CASSWGQGIDGYTF. The CDR3 DNA reads as TGTGCCAGCAGCTGGGGACAGGGTATCGATGGCTACACCTTC.

The chain carries TRBV6-6 and TRBJ1-4; TRBD1 might be the D (5 bases). From germline, CDR1 is MNHNY and CDR2 SVGAGI (reference sequence). Trimming removed 2 bases at V and 0 bases at J, with 7 bases between. This CDR3 comprises 15 residues. Here the CDR3 reads CASSYGAATNEKLFF. In DNA form, the CDR3 reads TGTGCCAGCAGTTACGGGGCAGCAACTAATGAAAAACTGTTTTTT.

V and J are TRBV19 and TRBJ2-5; tentatively, D is TRBD1 (6 bases). The V gene lost 4 bases and the J gene lost 5 bases, with 14 bases spanning the gap. The germline CDR1 and CDR2 sequences are LNHDA and SQIVND (reference sequence). The CDR3 extends over 14 amino acids. CDR3 nucleotides: TGTGCCAGTAGTACACAGGGCGGGTATGAGACCCAGTACTTC. The encoded protein is CASSTQGGYETQYF.

The J gene is TRBJ2-7, the V gene TRBV28; 14 nucleotides line up with TRBD2. Trimming at V came to 4 bases and at J to 1 base, leaving 6 bases not matched to a gene. The CDR3 consists of 17 residues. The V gene's germline CDR1 is MDHEN and CDR2 SYDVKM. CDR3 sequence (DNA): TGTGCCAGCAGTTGGGGACTAGCGGGAGATAGGTCCTACGAGCAGTACTTC. As protein: CASSWGLAGDRSYEQYF.

The chain couples TRBV2 to TRBJ1-1, with 7 bases matching TRBD1. CDR3 length: 14 amino acids. Germline trimming cut 3 bases from V and 0 bases from J; bases unmatched to any gene: 1. Germline V gene data show CDR1 as SNHLY and CDR2 as FYNNEI. The DNA of the CDR3 is TGTGCCAGCAGTGAGACAGGGATGAACACTGAAGCTTTCTTT. This encodes CASSETGMNTEAFF.

The chain has TRBV5-1 and TRBJ2-7, with 7 bases identical to TRBD2. V shed 4 bases, J shed 4 bases, and the junction held 11 bases outside the gene matches. In germline, CDR1 is SGHRS, CDR2 YFSETQ. This CDR3 contains 15 residues. The chain's CDR3 is CASSRHGEGTYEQYF. The CDR3 bases are TGCGCCAGCAGCCGCCACGGGGAGGGAACTTACGAGCAGTACTTC.

V and J are TRBV5-6 and TRBJ2-7, with 7 nucleotides matching TRBD2. This CDR3 has 15 amino acids. CDR1 is SGHDT and CDR2 is YYEEEE in the germline V gene. The trim removed 3 bases at V and 2 bases at J, leaving 8 bases unmatched. This CDR3 is CASSWGGRGAYEQYF. The CDR3 region has the DNA TGTGCCAGCAGCTGGGGAGGGCGAGGGGCCTACGAGCAGTACTTC.

V gene TRBV2 combines with J gene TRBJ2-1; D possibly corresponds to TRBD2 (6 bases). The germline gives CDR1 SNHLY, CDR2 FYNNEI. The CDR3 covers 12 residues. CDR3 region: CALRDFYNEQFF. CDR3 nucleotide sequence: TGTGCTCTACGGGACTTCTACAATGAGCAGTTCTTC.

The gene calls are TRBV27 and TRBJ2-1, with D possibly TRBD2 on 6 matching bases. V was trimmed by 6 bases and J by 6 bases, leaving 18 bases between them. The V gene's germline CDR1 is MNHEY and CDR2 SMNVEV (reference sequence). This CDR3 spans 15 amino acids. The CDR3, as DNA: TGTGCCAGCAGATCTCCCGGGAGTGAGGGCAATGAGCAGTTCTTC. Translation gives CASRSPGSEGNEQFF.

The V gene is TRBV5-6, the J gene TRBJ2-7; possible D gene TRBD2, 6 bases. Germline values: CDR1 SGHDT, CDR2 YYEEEE. The CDR3 extends over 13 amino acids. Trimming shortened V by 0 bases and J by 4 bases, and 8 bases separated the two germline ends. The CDR3 coding sequence is TGTGCCAGCAGCTTGGCCCTAGCGTACGAGCAGTACTTC. It yields the protein CASSLALAYEQYF.

This chain's CDR3 is CASSPELSYEQYF. CDR3 DNA sequence: TGTGCCAGCAGCCCCGAGTTAAGCTACGAGCAGTACTTC. V is TRBV4-2 and J is TRBJ2-7; D uncertain. V gave up 4 bases and J gave up 3 bases, with 10 bases separating them. The CDR3 runs 13 residues. The germline V gene encodes CDR1 LGHNA and CDR2 YNFKEQ.

V and J are TRBV7-9 and TRBJ2-7; no clear D gene. The CDR3 extends over 15 amino acids. The V gene's germline CDR1 is SEHNR and CDR2 FQNEAQ (reference sequence). V lost 1 base and J lost 5, with 15 bases in between. DNA of the CDR3: TGTGCCAGCAGCTTAGTCGGAGCAGCTGAGGACGAGCAGTACTTC. Its protein product is CASSLVGAAEDEQYF.

The chain has TRBV30 and TRBJ1-2; no definite D call. The V gene lost 6 bases and the J gene lost 6 bases, with 11 bases spanning the gap. This CDR3 is built from 11 residues. CDR1 GTSNPN and CDR2 SVGIG come from the germline V gene (reference sequence). The CDR3 DNA follows: TGTGCCTGCGTACTCGCCGATGGCTACACCTTC. As protein: CACVLADGYTF.

This sequence joins TRBV5-1 and TRBJ2-5; perhaps TRBD1 as D (6 bases). V lost 2 bases to trimming and J lost 5 bases, with 25 bases between them. The CDR3 has 18 residues. Germline CDR1 reads SGHRS; CDR2 reads YFSETQ. The CDR3 DNA sequence: TGCGCCAGCAGCTTCCCGAGCGTTCGTCCAGGGGATTTTGAGACCCAGTACTTC. Protein product: CASSFPSVRPGDFETQYF.

A few counts support this clone. V and J are TRBV7-9 and TRBJ2-1; D might be TRBD2 (6 bases). V lost 2 bases and J lost 8, with 10 bases in between. The CDR3 runs 13 residues. CDR1 and CDR2 (germline): SEHNR, FQNEAQ (reference sequence). In DNA, the CDR3 is TGTGCCAGCAGCTTACAAGGGGACTATGAGCAGTTCTTC. Protein: CASSLQGDYEQFF. Looking up the rest from reference TRBV7-9 and TRBJ2-1 gives the full variable domain: DTGVSQNPRHKITKRGQNVTFRCDPISEHNRLYWYRQTLGQGPEFLTYFQNEAQLEKSRLLSDRFSAERPKGSFSTLEIQRTEQGDSAMYLCASSLQGDYEQFFGPGTRLTVL.

The V call is TRBV7-3, the J call TRBJ2-2; TRBD2 agrees at 7 bases. The CDR3 is 15 residues long. V was clipped by 5 bases and J by 4 bases; unmatched bases: 7. Germline CDR1 and CDR2: SGHTA and FQGTGA. In DNA, the CDR3 is TGTGCCAGCAGCGTAAAGCGGGATGGCACCGGGGAGCTGTTTTTT. Protein: CASSVKRDGTGELFF.